A selection of T cell receptor beta chains follows, all from one sample in a study of regulatory T cells in long-lasting Graves disease. MiXCR was run by TCRdb on the multiplex PCR reads, yielding one entry per CDR3 protein. The sample gives under 450,000 distinct CDR3 sequences, about 17% of which show up once; roughly a fifth is in the top ten. This sample also appeared in a second study, on T cells in Graves' hyperthyroidism and ophthalmopathy.

The sequencing here drew on peripheral blood mononuclear cells (PBMCs), taken at new diagnosis, from a patient treated with antithyroid drugs. These receptors came from a woman younger than 30 with Graves disease. The CDR3 runs from the conserved cysteine through the conserved F or W. The D gene is left open where the match is weak. Some rows have no size entry. The others give once, few or many, or a class for an expanded clone.

J gene	V gene	clone size	D gene	CDR3 protein	CDR3 DNA
TRBJ2-7	TRBV6-2/TRBV6-3	many	-	CASSYSIPTGDYYEQYF	TGTGCCAGCAGTTACTCGATCCCGACAGGGGACTACTACGAGCAGTACTTC
TRBJ1-5	TRBV10-3	many	-	CAISESVRLNQPQHF	TGTGCCATCAGTGAGTCGGTACGGTTAAATCAGCCCCAGCATTTT
TRBJ1-6	TRBV2	-	TRBD1	CASKGTGPPYNSPLHF	TGTGCCAGCAAAGGGACAGGGCCCCCCTATAATTCACCCCTCCACTTT
TRBJ2-7	TRBV11-2	many	-	CASSLPVLGDEQYF	TGTGCCAGCAGCTTACCAGTCCTGGGAGACGAGCAGTACTTC
TRBJ1-2	TRBV20-1	-	-	CSASEGRNYGYTF	TGCAGTGCGTCTGAGGGACGCAACTATGGCTACACCTTC
TRBJ2-1	TRBV20-1	many	-	CSARTGTSYNEQFF	TGCAGTGCTAGGACGGGAACGTCCTACAATGAGCAGTTCTTC
TRBJ2-7	TRBV6-1	many	-	CASSPTGADSYEQYF	TGTGCCAGCAGCCCAACGGGAGCGGACAGCTACGAGCAGTACTTC
TRBJ2-2	TRBV7-8	-	TRBD2	CASSRPGGYTNTGELFF	TGTGCCAGCAGCCGCCCGGGGGGTTACACGAACACCGGGGAGCTGTTTTTT
TRBJ2-7	TRBV3-1	many	-	CASSQGYDLKAYEQYF	TGTGCCAGCAGCCAAGGGTACGATTTGAAAGCCTACGAGCAGTACTTC
TRBJ2-7	TRBV7-9	many	TRBD1	CASSALSGQGRSYEQYF	TGTGCCAGCAGTGCACTCTCCGGACAGGGCCGCTCCTACGAGCAGTACTTC
TRBJ1-6	TRBV27	few	TRBD1	CASRDPGQGYSPLHF	TGTGCCAGCCGCGATCCGGGACAGGGCTATTCACCCCTCCACTTT
TRBJ2-5	TRBV15	many	-	CATSRGFQETQYF	TGTGCCACCAGCCGGGGGTTCCAAGAGACCCAGTACTTC
TRBJ2-1	TRBV6-2/TRBV6-3	few	TRBD2	CASRIRSGDWFEQFF	TGTGCCAGTCGGATCCGCAGCGGGGATTGGTTTGAGCAGTTCTTC
TRBJ1-1	TRBV5-1	many	-	CASSLDNRRRNTEAFF	TGCGCCAGCAGCTTGGATAATAGACGTCGGAACACTGAAGCTTTCTTT
TRBJ1-1	TRBV6-5	-	-	CASSVVRGTLIEAFF	TGTGCCAGCAGTGTGGTGAGAGGGACCCTCATAGAAGCTTTCTTT
TRBJ2-1	TRBV5-1	-	TRBD2	CASSSGWTSVKNEQLF	TGCGCCAGCAGCTCGGGTTGGACTAGCGTAAAGAATGAGCAGCTCTTC
TRBJ2-2	TRBV20-1	-	TRBD2	CSARILREDTGELFF	TGCAGTGCTAGAATCTTGCGGGAGGACACCGGGGAGCTGTTTTTT
TRBJ2-5	TRBV11-3	many	-	CASSLNVGSAAQYF	TGTGCCAGCAGCTTAAACGTGGGATCCGCGGCCCAGTACTTC
TRBJ2-5	TRBV6-1	few	TRBD1	CASRKGQIQETQYF	TGTGCCAGCAGGAAGGGACAGATTCAAGAGACCCAGTACTTC
TRBJ2-1	TRBV12-3/TRBV12-4	many	TRBD2	CASRWVGSGRGTYNEQFF	TGTGCCAGCCGTTGGGTCGGTAGCGGGAGGGGAACCTACAATGAGCAGTTCTTC
TRBJ1-5	TRBV20-1	many	TRBD1	CSARDPGQGYQPQHF	TGCAGTGCTAGAGATCCAGGACAGGGTTATCAGCCCCAGCATTTT
TRBJ2-7	TRBV20-1	many	TRBD1	CSVTKGTDSYEQYF	TGCAGTGTTACGAAGGGGACAGACTCCTACGAGCAGTACTTC
TRBJ2-3	TRBV9	-	-	CASNTDTQYF	TGTGCCAGCAATACAGATACGCAGTATTTT
TRBJ1-1	TRBV12-3/TRBV12-4	few	-	CASRLIPSEAFF	TGTGCCAGCAGACTTATCCCCTCTGAAGCTTTCTTT
TRBJ2-7	TRBV5-1	-	TRBD1	CASREGQGFEQYF	TGCGCCAGCAGAGAGGGACAGGGCTTCGAGCAGTACTTC
TRBJ1-5	TRBV24-1	-	-	CATSDPYSQNQPQHF	TGTGCCACCAGTGATCCCTACTCTCAAAATCAGCCCCAGCATTTT
TRBJ1-1	TRBV3-1	-	-	CASSQTPWARDTEAFF	TGTGCCAGCAGCCAAACCCCCTGGGCTCGGGACACTGAAGCTTTCTTT
TRBJ2-1	TRBV20-1	many	TRBD1	CSASPPPGTGASISRYEQFF	TGCAGTGCTAGCCCCCCCCCCGGGACAGGGGCCTCCATCTCCCGCTATGAGCAGTTCTTC
TRBJ1-1	TRBV6-5	many	TRBD1	CASSLGQGVMNTEAFF	TGTGCCAGCAGTTTAGGACAGGGCGTTATGAACACTGAAGCTTTCTTT
TRBJ2-1	TRBV2	few	-	CAIPVASSYNEQFF	TGTGCCATCCCAGTAGCGTCTTCCTACAATGAGCAGTTCTTC
TRBJ2-7	TRBV20-1	many	TRBD2	CSARNIAGVGEQYF	TGCAGTGCTAGAAACATAGCGGGAGTAGGAGAGCAGTACTTC
TRBJ2-3	TRBV7-2	many	TRBD2	CASSPLAGGADTQYF	TGTGCCAGCAGCCCACTAGCGGGGGGGGCAGATACGCAGTATTTT
TRBJ1-1	TRBV2	many	-	CASSVDSNTEAFF	TGTGCCAGCAGCGTAGACAGTAACACTGAAGCTTTCTTT
TRBJ1-5	TRBV4-1	-	TRBD1	CASSFRQGNSNQPQHF	TGCGCCAGCAGCTTCCGACAGGGGAATAGCAATCAGCCCCAGCATTTT
TRBJ2-1	TRBV9	few	-	CASSGVGLGYNEQFF	TGTGCCAGCAGCGGAGTGGGACTGGGATACAATGAGCAGTTCTTC
TRBJ1-5	TRBV30	-	-	CAWSEKGSLQPQHF	TGTGCCTGGAGTGAAAAGGGCTCCCTTCAGCCCCAGCATTTT
TRBJ2-3	TRBV28	many	TRBD1	CASRTQGADTQYF	TGTGCCAGCCGAACGCAGGGGGCAGATACGCAGTATTTT
TRBJ2-7	TRBV18	many	TRBD2	CASSSKSPSGGYTYEQYF	TGTGCCAGCTCATCGAAATCCCCTAGCGGGGGGTACACCTACGAGCAGTACTTC
TRBJ1-2	TRBV3-1	many	-	CASSQDAGGHTF	TGTGCCAGCAGCCAAGACGCGGGAGGACACACCTTC
TRBJ2-5	TRBV5-1	-	-	CASILGAGQETQYF	TGCGCCAGCATCCTAGGTGCTGGCCAAGAGACCCAGTACTTC
TRBJ2-3	TRBV28	many	TRBD2	CASSFFLGLAPESTDTQYF	TGTGCCAGCAGTTTTTTCTTGGGACTAGCCCCCGAGTCGACAGATACGCAGTATTTT
TRBJ2-1	TRBV28	many	TRBD1	CASRGQLNNEQFF	TGTGCCAGCAGGGGACAGTTGAACAATGAGCAGTTCTTC
TRBJ1-3	TRBV3-1	many	-	CASSQGENTIYF	TGTGCCAGCAGCCAAGGTGAAAACACCATATATTTT
TRBJ1-1	TRBV15	-	-	CATSRNFSSTEAFF	TGTGCCACCAGCAGAAATTTTTCGAGTACTGAAGCTTTCTTT
TRBJ1-2	TRBV6-1	few	-	CASRQGLGYTF	TGTGCCAGCCGCCAGGGGTTAGGCTACACCTTC
TRBJ2-1	TRBV20-1	many	TRBD2	CSASETSGGENEQFF	TGCAGTGCTTCAGAAACTAGCGGGGGAGAGAATGAGCAGTTCTTC
TRBJ1-6	TRBV11-2	many	-	CASSLVNSPLHF	TGTGCCAGCAGCTTAGTGAATTCACCCCTCCACTTT
TRBJ1-1	TRBV12-3/TRBV12-4	many	-	CASLETAAGAFF	TGTGCCAGCTTAGAGACCGCAGCAGGCGCTTTCTTT